The 15 T cell receptor beta chains below all came from one sample that was sequenced in a study of graft-versus-host responses after intestinal transplantation. No antigens are known for them. Libraries were prepared by immunoSEQ multiplex PCR; TCRdb keeps only in-frame clonotypes and omits some of them. Among 100,000 to 130,000 clones, about nine tenths were seen once, and the ten largest hold less than 0.85%. This sample comprised unstimulated CD4+ T cells sorted from spleen or lymph node cells, obtained before transplant. The receptor source for this set is a human donor who was the organ donor for an intestinal transplant.

V and J are TRBV5-4 and TRBJ1-1; 7 nucleotides line up with TRBD1. This CDR3 is built from 14 residues. CDR1 and CDR2 (germline): SGHNT, YYREEE (reference sequence). With 1 base clipped from V and 4 bases from J, the junction kept 4 bases outside the gene matches. The CDR3 coding sequence is TGTGCCAGCAGCTTGAAGGGGGCGACCACTGAAGCTTTCTTT. Its protein is CASSLKGATTEAFF.

This rearrangement joins TRBV5-4 to TRBJ2-2, with D unclear. Deletions cut 3 bases from V and 1 base from J, with 7 bases between. Germline lookup yields CDR1 SGHNT and CDR2 YYREEE (reference sequence). The CDR3 has 14 amino acids. The CDR3 nucleotides read TGTGCCAGCAGCTACCCGGGGAACACCGGGGAGCTGTTTTTT. Its protein product is CASSYPGNTGELFF.

This clone was observed a single time. J is TRBJ1-5 and V is TRBV10-3; D is unclear. Trimming removed 2 bases from V and 0 bases from J, with 5 bases in between. Germline CDR1 reads ENHRY; CDR2 reads SYGVKD. The length of the CDR3 is 14 residues. The CDR3 bases are TGTGCCATCAGTGAGACATATAGCAATCAGCCCCAGCATTTT. Encoded protein: CAISETYSNQPQHF.

This clone was observed a single time. CDR3 in amino acids: CASSLGGGTISYF. The DNA of the CDR3 is TGTGCCAGCAGCTTAGGTGGAGGAACTATTTCGTACTTC. The J gene is TRBJ2-7, the V gene TRBV7-2; tentatively, D is TRBD2 (5 bases). The germline CDR1 and CDR2 sequences are SGHTA and FQGNSA. The CDR3 totals 13 residues. With 1 base removed from V and 12 bases from J, the gap between germline ends came to 16 bases.

The chain is built from TRBV6-1 and TRBJ2-7; TRBD2 matches 9 bases. The germline gives CDR1 MNHNS, CDR2 SASEGT. CDR3 length: 13 residues. V dropped 8 bases and J dropped 2; count of bases not matched to a gene: 4. CDR3 residues: CASLGLAPYEQYF. The CDR3 region has the DNA TGTGCCAGCCTAGGACTAGCGCCCTACGAGCAGTACTTC.

The V call is TRBV9, the J call TRBJ2-7; 7 bases fit TRBD1. The germline gives CDR1 SGDLS, CDR2 YYNGEE. V shed 2 bases and J 3 bases; nucleotides not matched to a gene: 8. CDR3 size: 15 residues. The CDR3: CASSVGQMGLYEQYF. CDR3 DNA: TGTGCCAGCAGCGTGGGACAGATGGGTCTCTACGAGCAGTACTTC.

V gene TRBV5-1 combines with J gene TRBJ1-6; D is ambiguous. V lost 0 bases and J 8 bases, leaving 9 bases between the germline ends. The CDR3 length is 14 residues. The germline V gene has CDR1 SGHRS and CDR2 YFSETQ. CDR3 sequence: CASSLGQSHSPLHF. The CDR3 DNA reads as TGCGCCAGCAGCTTGGGGCAGAGCCATTCACCCCTCCACTTT.

As regards this clone: Additional DNA sequences in this sample encode the identical CDR3. V usage is TRBV2 and J usage is TRBJ1-5; 9 nucleotides align to TRBD1. This CDR3 comprises 15 residues. Germline-derived CDR1 and CDR2 are SNHLY and FYNNEI. V dropped 6 bases and J dropped 1; count of bases not matched to a gene: 4. The CDR3 DNA is TGTGCCAGCAGGGGACAGGGAGGAAGCAATCAGCCCCAGCATTTT. Encoded protein: CASRGQGGSNQPQHF. Full variable domain (remainder filled in from reference TRBV2 and TRBJ1-5): EPEVTQTPSHQVTQMGQEVILRCVPISNHLYFYWYRQILGQKVEFLVSFYNNEISEKSEIFDDQFSVERPDGSNFTLKIRSTKLEDSAMYFCASRGQGGSNQPQHFGDGTRLSIL.

This sequence joins TRBV4-1 and TRBJ1-2; TRBD1 matches 7 bases. Germline V gene sequence: CDR1 MGHRA, CDR2 YSYEKL. V lost 0 bases and J lost 4; bases outside the gene matches: 8. The CDR3 consists of 16 residues. The CDR3 loop is CASSQDGGGGLYGYTF. Here the CDR3 DNA reads TGCGCCAGCAGCCAAGATGGGGGAGGGGGCCTCTATGGCTACACCTTC.

This chain links TRBV27 with TRBJ2-3; maybe TRBD2 (6 bases). CDR3 length equals 14 residues. The germline V gene has CDR1 MNHEY and CDR2 SMNVEV (reference sequence). V gave up 1 base and J gave up 6 bases, with 11 bases separating them. CDR3 amino acids: CASSLFPSADTQYF. CDR3 bases: TGTGCCAGCAGTTTATTTCCTAGCGCGGATACGCAGTATTTT.

This clone occurred once. The chain couples TRBV19 to TRBJ1-1, with D hard to call. V dropped 2 bases and J dropped 4 bases, with 11 bases sitting between them. The germline V gene has CDR1 LNHDA and CDR2 SQIVND (reference sequence). This CDR3 comprises 14 residues. The CDR3 loop reads CASSISGSATEAFF. The CDR3 DNA sequence: TGTGCCAGTAGTATATCAGGATCGGCCACTGAAGCTTTCTTT.

V gene TRBV19 combines with J gene TRBJ1-5; D gene ambiguous. This CDR3 is 15 amino acids long. CDR1 LNHDA and CDR2 SQIVND come from the germline V gene (reference sequence). The V end lost 1 base, the J end lost 0 bases, and 7 bases lay between the germline ends. CDR3 nucleotides: TGTGCCAGTAGTATAGCCTTATATAGCAATCAGCCCCAGCATTTT. Translated, it gives CASSIALYSNQPQHF.

This chain joins TRBV21-1 and TRBJ1-1. TRBV21-1 is a pseudogene. CDR3 size: 12 residues. The CDR3 sequence is CASTGTDTEAFF. CDR3 DNA sequence: TGTGCCAGCACAGGGACGGACACTGAAGCTTTCTTT.

The chain employs TRBV6-5 and TRBJ2-1; 7 positions match TRBD1. Germline-derived CDR1 and CDR2 are MNHEY and SVGAGI. This CDR3 spans 14 amino acids. J gave up 9 bases and V 7 bases, and 12 bases lay outside the gene matches. This CDR3 reads CASTTGRGPSEQFF. DNA for the CDR3: TGTGCCAGCACCACGGGAAGGGGGCCTAGTGAGCAGTTCTTC.

The chain recombines TRBV30 with TRBJ2-7, with 8 bases that match TRBD2. The length of the CDR3 is 14 residues. Per germline, CDR1 GTSNPN and CDR2 SVGIG (reference sequence). The V segment lost 8 bases and the J segment 1 base; nucleotides outside the gene matches: 10. The CDR3 DNA is TGTGCCCGGGACAAAGCGGGAGTATCCTACGAGCAGTACTTC. Protein sequence: CARDKAGVSYEQYF.